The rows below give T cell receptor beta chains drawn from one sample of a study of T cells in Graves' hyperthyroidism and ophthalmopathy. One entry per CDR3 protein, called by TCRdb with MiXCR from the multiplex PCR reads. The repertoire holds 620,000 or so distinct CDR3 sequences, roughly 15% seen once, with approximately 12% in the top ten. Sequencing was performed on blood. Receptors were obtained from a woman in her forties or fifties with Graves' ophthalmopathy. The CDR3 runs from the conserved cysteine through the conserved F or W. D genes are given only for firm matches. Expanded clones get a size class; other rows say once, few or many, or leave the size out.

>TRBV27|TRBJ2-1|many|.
TGTGCCAGCAGTTCCCGCTCCTACAATGAGCAGTTCTTC
CASSSRSYNEQFF
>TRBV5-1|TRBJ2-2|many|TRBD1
TGCGCCAGCAGCTTGAGGACAGGGGAGAACACCGGGGAGCTGTTTTTT
CASSLRTGENTGELFF
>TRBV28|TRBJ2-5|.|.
TGTGCCAGCACGTGGGGGGAAGAGACCCAGTACTTC
CASTWGEETQYF
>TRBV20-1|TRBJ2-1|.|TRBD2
TGCAGTGCAAGTAGCGGGGATTACAATGAGCAGTTCTTC
CSASSGDYNEQFF
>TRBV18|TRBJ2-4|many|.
TGTGCCAGCTCACCACTGCCCCTAGCCAAAAACATTCAGTACTTC
CASSPLPLAKNIQYF
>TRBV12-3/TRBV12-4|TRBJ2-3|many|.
TGTGCCAGCAGTTTAGGACGGGCGAGGGGGGGCACAGATACGCAGTATTTT
CASSLGRARGGTDTQYF
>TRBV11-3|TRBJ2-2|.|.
TGTGCCAGCACGGACAGATACACCGGGGAGCTGTTTTTT
CASTDRYTGELFF
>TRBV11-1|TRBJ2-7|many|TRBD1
TGTGCCAGCAGCCGGGACAGGAACTACGAGCAGTACTTC
CASSRDRNYEQYF
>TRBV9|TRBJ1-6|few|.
TGTGCCAGCAGCGTAGAATGGGCGCCCGGCTCACCCCTCCACTTT
CASSVEWAPGSPLHF
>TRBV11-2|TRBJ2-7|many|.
TGTGCCAGCAGCTTAGTAGGACAGTCCTACGAGCAGTACTTC
CASSLVGQSYEQYF
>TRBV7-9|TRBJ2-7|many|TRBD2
TGTGCCAGCAGCTTACCCTCAAGCCAAGCGGGAGCGAGGTACGAGCAGTACTTC
CASSLPSSQAGARYEQYF
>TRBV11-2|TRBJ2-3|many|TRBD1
TGTGCCAGCAGCTGGGGACAGGGGGCCGGCACAGATACGCAGTATTTT
CASSWGQGAGTDTQYF
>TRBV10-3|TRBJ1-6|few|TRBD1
TGTGCCATCAGGGACAGGGGTAATTCACCCCTCCACTTT
CAIRDRGNSPLHF
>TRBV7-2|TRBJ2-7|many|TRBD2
TGTGCCAGCAGCTTAGCGGGGACTAGCGCCCACGAGCAGTACTTC
CASSLAGTSAHEQYF
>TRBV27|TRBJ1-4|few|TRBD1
TGTGCCAGCAGGTCCCTAGGGACAGGTTATGAAAAACTGTTTTTT
CASRSLGTGYEKLFF
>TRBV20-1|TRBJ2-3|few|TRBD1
TGCAGTGCAGCCTGGGACAGCTTCACAGATACGCAGTATTTT
CSAAWDSFTDTQYF
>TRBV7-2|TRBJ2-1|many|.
TGTGCCAGCAGTTCTCCGGACCGGGCTGGTGAGCAGTTCTTC
CASSSPDRAGEQFF
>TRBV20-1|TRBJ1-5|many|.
TGCAGTGCTAGAGACAGGACGGATCAGCCCCAGCATTTT
CSARDRTDQPQHF
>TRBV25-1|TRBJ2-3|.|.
TGTGCCAGCAGTCTAGCAGGGGACGTAGATACGCAGTATTTT
CASSLAGDVDTQYF
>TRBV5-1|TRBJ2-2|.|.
TGCGCCAGCAGCGCAGCGTGGGAGGCCGGGGAGCTGTTTTTT
CASSAAWEAGELFF
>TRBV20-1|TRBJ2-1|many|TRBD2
TGCAGTGCTAGAGTGAGCGGGAGTTTACCTTTAGTGCAGTTCTTC
CSARVSGSLPLVQFF
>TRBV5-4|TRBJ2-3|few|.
TGTGCCAGCAGCTTGGCCAGACTAGAAGATACGCAGTATTTT
CASSLARLEDTQYF
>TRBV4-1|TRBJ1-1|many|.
TGCGCCAGCAGCCAAGTCCCACTGAACACTGAAGCTTTCTTT
CASSQVPLNTEAFF
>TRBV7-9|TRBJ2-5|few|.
TGTGCCAGCAGCCCCGTACAGGGTTTTCGGGAGACCCAGTACTTC
CASSPVQGFRETQYF
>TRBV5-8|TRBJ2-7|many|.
TGTGCCAGCAGCTCCCGCCCCGGGAGCACCTACGAGCAGTACTTC
CASSSRPGSTYEQYF
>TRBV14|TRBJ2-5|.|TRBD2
TGTGCCAGCAGCCACCCAGCGGGAGGCCAAGAGACCCAGTACTTC
CASSHPAGGQETQYF
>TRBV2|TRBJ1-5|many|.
TGTGCCAGCAAGCCGCCTTTGGACCAGCCCCAGCATTTT
CASKPPLDQPQHF
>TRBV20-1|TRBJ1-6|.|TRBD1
TGCAGTGCTAGGGGAGGGGGCGATCGTTCACCCCTCCACTTT
CSARGGGDRSPLHF
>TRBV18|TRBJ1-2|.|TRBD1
TGTGCCAGCTCACCAAGTGTATGGGGACAGTCCTATGGCTACACCTTC
CASSPSVWGQSYGYTF
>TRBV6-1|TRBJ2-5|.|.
TGTGCCAGCAGGAAGGACAATCAAGAGACCCAGTACTTC
CASRKDNQETQYF
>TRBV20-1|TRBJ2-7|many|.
TGCAGTGCCCAGCTAGCGTCCTCCTCCTACGAGCAGTACTTC
CSAQLASSSYEQYF
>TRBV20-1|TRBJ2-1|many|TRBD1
TGCAGTGCTGGCCGGGACAGAATAAACAATGAGCAGTTCTTC
CSAGRDRINNEQFF
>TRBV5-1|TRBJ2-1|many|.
TGCGCCAGCAGCTTGATATCGGGAAAACCCTACAATGAGCAGTTCTTC
CASSLISGKPYNEQFF
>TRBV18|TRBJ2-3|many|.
TGTGCCAGCTCACACTACGCGGATACGCAGTATTTT
CASSHYADTQYF
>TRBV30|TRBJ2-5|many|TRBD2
TGTGCCTGGAGTCGTAGTCCGCTCCGGGGGGAAGAGACCCAGTACTTC
CAWSRSPLRGEETQYF
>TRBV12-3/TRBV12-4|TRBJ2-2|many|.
TGTGCCAGCACCCCAAGGCGTTCCGGGGAGCTGTTTTTT
CASTPRRSGELFF
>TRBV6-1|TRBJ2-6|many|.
TGTGCCAGCAGTGAACGAGGGTCCTCTGGGGCCAACGTCCTGACTTTC
CASSERGSSGANVLTF
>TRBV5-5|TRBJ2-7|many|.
TGTGCCAGCAGCGCGGCCAGGCGGCGCTCGTACGAGCAGTACTTC
CASSAARRRSYEQYF
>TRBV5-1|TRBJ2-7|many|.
TGCGCCAGCAGCTTGACAGAGGGACTCGAGCAGTACTTC
CASSLTEGLEQYF
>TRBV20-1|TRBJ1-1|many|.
TGCAGTGCTAGAGAAAGGGGTACTGAAGCTTTCTTT
CSARERGTEAFF
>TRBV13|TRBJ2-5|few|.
TGTGCCAGCAGCTTCAAGACTAGTGGAGAGACCCAGTACTTC
CASSFKTSGETQYF
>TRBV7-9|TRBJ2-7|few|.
TGTGCCAGCACCGGCGGGACTCGTAGCTCCTACGAGCAGTACTTC
CASTGGTRSSYEQYF
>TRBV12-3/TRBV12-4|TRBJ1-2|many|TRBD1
TGTGCCAGCAGCAAAGGGACAGGGGACTATGGCTACACCTTC
CASSKGTGDYGYTF
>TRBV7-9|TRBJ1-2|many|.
TGTGCCAGCAGCCCCACCATCAATACAGGGACGACCCTCAGCTATGGCTACACCTTC
CASSPTINTGTTLSYGYTF
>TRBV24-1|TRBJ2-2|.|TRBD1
TGTGCCACCAGTGACCTTGACAGGGGCGGCACCGGGGAGCTGTTTTTT
CATSDLDRGGTGELFF